The 12 T cell receptor beta chains presented below share a single source sample, sequenced in a study of cytomegalovirus exposure and HLA in healthy donors. Some clones are missing from TCRdb's copy, which holds only in-frame ones; the method was immunoSEQ multiplex PCR. The top ten clones hold 9.5% to 13% of a sample with 160,000 or so clones, 84% of them seen once. Sequencing was done on a sample of PBMCs. The receptors here all came from a man in his thirties or forties in good health and CMV-seropositive.

This clone was found once. The J gene is TRBJ2-5, the V gene TRBV29-1, with TRBD1 identical over 10 bases. Germline V gene lookup returns CDR1 SQVTM and CDR2 ANQGSEA. This CDR3 spans 14 amino acids. V shed 7 bases and J 5 bases; nucleotides not matched to a gene: 10. The CDR3 DNA follows: TGCAGCGCGTGGGGGACAGGGGAAACCGAGACCCAGTACTTC. Protein sequence: CSAWGTGETETQYF.

In its sample, this clone was seen a few times. This chain uses TRBV30 with TRBJ1-2, with a possible D match to TRBD1 (5 bases). The CDR3 runs to 13 residues. The V and J ends lost 5 bases and 1 base respectively, with 11 bases between them. CDR1 GTSNPN and CDR2 SVGIG come from the germline V gene (reference sequence). The CDR3 is CAWSGGGNYGYTF. For the CDR3, the DNA is TGTGCCTGGTCGGGGGGAGGTAACTATGGCTACACCTTC.

This chain links TRBV7-8 with TRBJ1-3, with D possibly being TRBD1 (6 bases). The germline V gene has CDR1 SGHVS and CDR2 FQNEAQ. V was pared by 1 base and J by 1 base, with 11 bases between. The CDR3 is 16 residues long. The CDR3 DNA sequence: TGTGCCAGCAGCTTAGAAGGGACATCTTCTGGAAACACCATATATTTT. Amino acid sequence: CASSLEGTSSGNTIYF.

The V call is TRBV5-4, the J call TRBJ2-2; 14 bases fit TRBD2. V was clipped by 4 bases and J by 0 bases; unmatched bases: 11. Germline loops: CDR1 SGHNT, CDR2 YYREEE (reference sequence). This CDR3 is 20 amino acids long. In DNA form, the CDR3 reads TGTGCCAGCAGCCCGGGACTAGCGGGAGAGGCTGAAGCGAACACCGGGGAGCTGTTTTTT. It encodes CASSPGLAGEAEANTGELFF.

The CDR3 is CASSFTGGPSETQYF. DNA for the CDR3: TGCGCCAGCAGCTTCACGGGGGGGCCCAGTGAGACCCAGTACTTC. The chain uses TRBV5-1 and TRBJ2-5; the match to TRBD2 covers 8 bases. Germline-derived CDR1 and CDR2 are SGHRS and YFSETQ. The CDR3 is 15 residues long. V was pared by 2 bases and J by 5 bases, with 8 bases of the junction left unmatched.

The V gene is TRBV19, the J gene TRBJ2-7; D is perhaps TRBD1 (6 bases). The V gene lost 7 bases and the J gene lost 3 bases, with 13 bases spanning the gap. Germline V gene lookup returns CDR1 LNHDA and CDR2 SQIVND (reference sequence). The CDR3 is 13 amino acids. CDR3 DNA sequence: TGTGCCAGTACCCGAGGGGGAGACTACGAGCAGTACTTC. Its translation is CASTRGGDYEQYF.

The chain couples TRBV9 to TRBJ1-1, with a tentative D call TRBD1 (5 bases). V lost 3 bases to trimming and J lost 2 bases, with 14 bases between them. Germline V CDR1 and CDR2: SGDLS, YYNGEE. The CDR3 runs 15 residues. The CDR3 sequence: CASSGSGTVNTEAFF. The CDR3 DNA reads TGTGCCAGCAGCGGTAGCGGGACGGTAAACACTGAAGCTTTCTTT.

The J gene is TRBJ2-6, the V gene TRBV19, with a tentative D call TRBD1 (6 bases). The V gene lost 7 bases and the J gene lost 1 base, with 20 bases spanning the gap. CDR1 LNHDA and CDR2 SQIVND come from the germline V gene (reference sequence). The CDR3 runs 18 residues. CDR3: CASTLRGTLKSGANVLTF. The CDR3 DNA is TGTGCCAGTACTTTAAGGGGGACCCTAAAGTCTGGGGCCAACGTCCTGACTTTC.

The chain has TRBV4-3 and TRBJ1-2; unclear D gene. The V gene lost 1 base and the J gene lost 0 bases, with 9 bases spanning the gap. Germline V CDR1 and CDR2: LGHNA, YSLEER. The CDR3 spans 15 residues. CDR3 nucleotides: TGCGCCAGCAGCCAAGGGGGAGGGACTAACTATGGCTACACCTTC. It translates to CASSQGGGTNYGYTF.

In its sample, this clone was seen a few times. This chain uses TRBV7-9 with TRBJ2-3; unclear D gene. Germline values: CDR1 SEHNR, CDR2 FQNEAQ (reference sequence). This CDR3 has 16 amino acids. The ends were cut back, 4 bases at V and 0 bases at J, with 14 bases in the middle. The DNA of the CDR3 is TGTGCCAGCAGCTCCCTGATGACGGGTAGCACAGATACGCAGTATTTT. Amino acids: CASSSLMTGSTDTQYF.

CDR3 DNA sequence: TGTGCCAGCAGCGTAGCAGGGACTAACTATGGCTACACCTTC. It codes for CASSVAGTNYGYTF. The V gene is TRBV9, the J gene TRBJ1-2, with D tentatively TRBD1 (5 bases). Trimming took off 0 bases at V and 0 bases at J, with 6 bases between the two ends. The germline V gene has CDR1 SGDLS and CDR2 YYNGEE. The CDR3 is made up of 14 amino acids.

The J gene is TRBJ2-1, the V gene TRBV27; 8 bases map to TRBD2. Germline V gene data show CDR1 as MNHEY and CDR2 as SMNVEV (reference sequence). CDR3 length: 14 residues. J was trimmed by 6 bases and V by 6 bases; bases with no gene match: 7. The CDR3 DNA reads TGTGCCAGCAGGGGGACTAGGGGTCGCAATGAGCAGTTCTTC. Encoded protein: CASRGTRGRNEQFF.